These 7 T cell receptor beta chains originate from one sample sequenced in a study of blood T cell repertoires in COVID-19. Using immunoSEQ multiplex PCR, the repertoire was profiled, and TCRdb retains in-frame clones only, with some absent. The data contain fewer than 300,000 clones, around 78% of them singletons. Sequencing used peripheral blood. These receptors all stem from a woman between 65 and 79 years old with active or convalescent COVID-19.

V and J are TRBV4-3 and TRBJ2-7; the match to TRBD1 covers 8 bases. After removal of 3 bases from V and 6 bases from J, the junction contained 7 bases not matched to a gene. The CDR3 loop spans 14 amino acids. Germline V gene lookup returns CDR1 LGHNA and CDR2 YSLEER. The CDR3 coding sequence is TGCGCCAGCAGCCACGACAGGGGATCGCGCGAGCAGTACTTC. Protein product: CASSHDRGSREQYF.

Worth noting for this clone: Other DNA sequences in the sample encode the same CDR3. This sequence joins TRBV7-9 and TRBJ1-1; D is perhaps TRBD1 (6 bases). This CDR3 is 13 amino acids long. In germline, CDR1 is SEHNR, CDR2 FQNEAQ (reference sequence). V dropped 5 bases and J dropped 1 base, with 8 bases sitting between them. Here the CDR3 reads CASSLQGNTEAFF. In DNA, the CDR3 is TGTGCCAGCAGCCTACAGGGGAACACTGAAGCTTTCTTT.

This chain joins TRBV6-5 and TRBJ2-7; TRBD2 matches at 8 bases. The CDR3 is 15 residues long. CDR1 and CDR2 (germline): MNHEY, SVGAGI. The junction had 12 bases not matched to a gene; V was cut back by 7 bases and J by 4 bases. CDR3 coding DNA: TGTGCCAGCATACGGAGTCTGAGCGGGGGATACGAGCAGTACTTC. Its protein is CASIRSLSGGYEQYF.

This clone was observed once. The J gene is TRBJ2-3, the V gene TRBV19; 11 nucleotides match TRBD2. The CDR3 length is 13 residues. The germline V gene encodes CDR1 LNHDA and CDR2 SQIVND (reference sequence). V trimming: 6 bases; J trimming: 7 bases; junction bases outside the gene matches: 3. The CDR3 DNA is TGTGCCAGTAGACTAGCGGGAGCGAATACGCAGTATTTT. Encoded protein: CASRLAGANTQYF.

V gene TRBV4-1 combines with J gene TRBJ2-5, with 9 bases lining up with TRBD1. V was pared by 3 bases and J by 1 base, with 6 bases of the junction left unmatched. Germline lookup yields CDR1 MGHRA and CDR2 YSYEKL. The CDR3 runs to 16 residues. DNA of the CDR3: TGCGCCAGCAGCCAGAAGGGGGACAGGGCCCAAGAGACCCAGTACTTC. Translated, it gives CASSQKGDRAQETQYF.

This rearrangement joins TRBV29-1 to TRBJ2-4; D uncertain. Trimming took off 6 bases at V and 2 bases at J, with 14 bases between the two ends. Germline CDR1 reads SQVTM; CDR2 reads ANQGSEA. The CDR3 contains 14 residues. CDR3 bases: TGCAGCGTCATAGAAGCCAGGCCCAAAAACATTCAGTACTTC. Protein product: CSVIEARPKNIQYF.

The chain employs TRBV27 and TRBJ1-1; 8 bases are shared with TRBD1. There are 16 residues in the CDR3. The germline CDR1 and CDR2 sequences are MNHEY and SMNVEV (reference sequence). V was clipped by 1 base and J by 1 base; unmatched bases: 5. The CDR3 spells CASSLWRTGRNTEAFF. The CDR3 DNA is TGTGCCAGCAGTTTATGGAGGACAGGGAGGAACACTGAAGCTTTCTTT.